Below, 30 T cell receptor beta chains from the same sample are listed, as sequenced in a study of blood T cell repertoires in COVID-19. Libraries were prepared by immunoSEQ multiplex PCR; TCRdb keeps only in-frame clonotypes and omits some of them. The repertoire holds around 200,000 clones, 80% to 90% seen once, with about 4% in the top ten. Sequencing was performed on PBMCs or T cells enriched from blood (not recorded which). The receptors were sampled from a woman aged 25 to 39 who had been exposed to COVID-19.

The chain joins TRBV2 to TRBJ1-2; D uncertain. V gave up 3 bases and J gave up 4 bases, with 18 bases separating them. Germline CDR1 and CDR2: SNHLY and FYNNEI. The CDR3 is made up of 16 amino acids. CDR3 in amino acids: CASSDQSRVDVYGYTF. CDR3 DNA: TGTGCCAGCAGTGATCAGAGCCGGGTAGACGTCTATGGCTACACCTTC.

Concerning this clone: Other DNA variants within this sample encode the same CDR3. The V call is TRBV5-1, the J call TRBJ1-5; 9 nucleotides match TRBD1. The J segment lost 2 bases and the V segment lost 0 bases, leaving 0 bases of the junction unmatched. CDR1 is SGHRS, CDR2 YFSETQ, per germline. The CDR3 spans 15 residues. The CDR3 coding sequence is TGCGCCAGCAGCTTGGGGACAGGGGGCAATCAGCCCCAGCATTTT. It translates to CASSLGTGGNQPQHF.

The sample holds a few counts of this clone. The rearrangement joins TRBV4-1 to TRBJ1-3, with a tentative D call TRBD1 (6 bases). Between the trimmed V and J ends, which lost 5 bases and 4 bases, there was a span of 12 bases. CDR3 length: 14 residues. Germline V CDR1 and CDR2: MGHRA, YSYEKL. CDR3 region: CASSKQGHGNTIYF. CDR3 nucleotide sequence: TGCGCCAGCAGCAAACAGGGACACGGAAACACCATATATTTT.

This chain links TRBV10-3 with TRBJ2-7, with D possibly being TRBD1 (5 bases). V lost 5 bases to trimming and J lost 3 bases, with 14 bases between them. The germline V gene has CDR1 ENHRY and CDR2 SYGVKD. This CDR3 is built from 14 residues. DNA for the CDR3: TGTGCCATCAGTTTCAGGGAATCTTACTACGAGCAGTACTTC. Translated, it gives CAISFRESYYEQYF.

The gene calls are TRBV2 and TRBJ1-2; TRBD1 aligns across 7 bases. The CDR3 covers 19 residues. Trimming cost V 2 bases and J 5 bases; bases outside gene matches: 20. CDR1 is SNHLY, CDR2 FYNNEI, per germline. In DNA form, the CDR3 reads TGTGCCAGCAGTGAATTTACGAAGCATTCATCAGGGACAGAATATGGCTACACCTTC. It yields the protein CASSEFTKHSSGTEYGYTF.

The genes are TRBV3-1 (or the pseudogene TRBV3-2) and TRBJ1-2; a weak D match, TRBD1 (5 bases). Trimming took off 4 bases at V and 3 bases at J, with 21 bases between the two ends. The CDR3 has 17 residues. The germline gives CDR1 LGHDT, CDR2 YNNKEL (reference sequence). In DNA, the CDR3 is TGTGCCAGCAGCCGAACTATGCGGGGGGGTAGGGACTATGGCTACACCTTC. Translating gives CASSRTMRGGRDYGYTF.

This sequence joins TRBV7-2 and TRBJ2-1, with D possibly matching TRBD2 (5 bases). The germline gives CDR1 SGHTA, CDR2 FQGNSA. This CDR3 is 12 amino acids long. V was clipped by 5 bases and J by 7 bases, with 9 bases between them. The chain's CDR3 is CASSASGNEQFF. The CDR3 DNA reads as TGTGCCAGCAGCGCTTCGGGGAATGAGCAGTTCTTC.

This chain uses TRBV2 with TRBJ2-5; tentative D call: TRBD1 (5 bases). The V end lost 6 bases, the J end lost 2 bases, and 16 bases lay between the germline ends. The CDR3 loop spans 15 amino acids. In germline, CDR1 is SNHLY, CDR2 FYNNEI. This CDR3 is CASRGMGPDQETQYF. The CDR3 DNA sequence: TGTGCCAGCAGGGGAATGGGGCCAGATCAAGAGACCCAGTACTTC.

This chain uses TRBV24-1 with TRBJ1-1; D gene unclear. The V end lost 9 bases, the J end lost 0 bases, and 13 bases lay between the germline ends. The CDR3 has 14 amino acids. Germline CDR1 reads KGHDR; CDR2 reads SFDVKD. The CDR3 sequence is CATYKDGMNTEAFF. CDR3 nucleotide sequence: TGTGCCACCTACAAGGACGGGATGAACACTGAAGCTTTCTTT.

The chain recombines TRBV24-1 with TRBJ1-1, with D unresolved. The germline V gene has CDR1 KGHDR and CDR2 SFDVKD. The CDR3 extends over 15 amino acids. V was cut by 3 bases and J by 3 bases, with 13 bases left in between. This CDR3 reads CATSDRVPMDTEAFF. The CDR3 coding sequence is TGTGCCACCAGTGATCGAGTCCCGATGGACACTGAAGCTTTCTTT.

The rearrangement links TRBV20-1 to TRBJ2-3; D perhaps matches TRBD2 (6 bases). The CDR3 sequence is 15 residues long. Germline loops: CDR1 DFQATT, CDR2 SNEGSKA (reference sequence). Trimming cost V 3 bases and J 0 bases, with 13 bases left between them. Written as DNA, the CDR3 is TGCAGTGCTAGTCCGAGGGACTCAAGCACAGATACGCAGTATTTT. This codes for CSASPRDSSTDTQYF.

V and J are TRBV6-5 and TRBJ2-7; TRBD1 matches at 7 bases. The J segment lost 11 bases and the V segment lost 0 bases, leaving 4 bases of the junction unmatched. Per germline, CDR1 MNHEY and CDR2 SVGAGI. The CDR3 length is 12 residues. The CDR3 bases are TGTGCCAGCAGTTACTCGGGACAGCGAGAGTACTTC. As protein: CASSYSGQREYF.

This chain links TRBV19 with TRBJ1-1; D is perhaps TRBD1 (6 bases). Germline values: CDR1 LNHDA, CDR2 SQIVND (reference sequence). This CDR3 is built from 14 residues. V lost 3 bases, J lost 4 bases, and 12 bases lay in between. In DNA form, the CDR3 reads TGTGCCAGTAGTATTCGGACAGAGTTCACTGAAGCTTTCTTT. It is translated as CASSIRTEFTEAFF.

This sequence joins TRBV12-5 and TRBJ2-7; D not resolved. The V gene's germline CDR1 is LGHNT and CDR2 FRNRAP. The length of the CDR3 is 11 residues. V was trimmed by 6 bases and J by 3 bases, leaving 6 bases between them. The CDR3 protein is CASGLNYEQYF. The CDR3 coding sequence is TGTGCTAGTGGCCTAAACTACGAGCAGTACTTC.

This clone was recorded only once. The gene calls are TRBV10-1 and TRBJ1-3; D not certain. Trimming took 3 bases from V and 3 from J, leaving 6 bases between them. Germline-derived CDR1 and CDR2 are WNHNN and SYGVQD (reference sequence). The CDR3 runs 13 residues. CDR3 sequence reads: CASSEAGGNTIYF. Written as DNA, the CDR3 is TGCGCCAGCAGTGAAGCAGGTGGAAACACCATATATTTT.

V is TRBV5-4 and J is TRBJ2-2; 11 nucleotides line up with TRBD2. The ends lost 0 bases at V and 3 bases at J; junction bases unmatched: 1. The CDR3 is made up of 16 amino acids. The V gene's germline CDR1 is SGHNT and CDR2 YYREEE (reference sequence). DNA of the CDR3: TGTGCCAGCAGCTTGGAACTAGCGGGGGACACCGGGGAGCTGTTTTTT. Translated, it gives CASSLELAGDTGELFF.

This clone was observed a handful of times. The chain uses TRBV4-2 and TRBJ1-3; 8 positions match TRBD1. V gave up 4 bases and J gave up 0 bases; unmatched junction bases: 5. CDR1 and CDR2 (germline): LGHNA, YNFKEQ. The CDR3 runs to 16 residues. In DNA, the CDR3 is TGTGCCAGCAGCCGGGGACAGGTCTACTCTGGAAACACCATATATTTT. It is translated as CASSRGQVYSGNTIYF.

This clone was seen just once. The chain has TRBV7-2 and TRBJ1-6; TRBD1 matches 7 bases. Germline CDR1 SGHTA, CDR2 FQGNSA. The trim removed 4 bases at V and 4 bases at J, leaving 4 bases unmatched. The CDR3 sequence is 15 residues long. In DNA form, the CDR3 reads TGTGCCAGCAGCTCGGGACAGCCGTATAATTCACCCCTCCACTTT. Amino acid sequence: CASSSGQPYNSPLHF.

The CDR3 sequence: CASSLEIGGAWSPFF. The CDR3 region has the DNA TGCGCCAGCAGCTTGGAAATAGGGGGCGCATGGTCTCCGTTCTTC. The chain recombines TRBV5-1 with TRBJ2-1, with TRBD1 matching 7 bases. The CDR3 runs to 15 residues. Germline loops: CDR1 SGHRS, CDR2 YFSETQ. The J segment lost 15 bases and the V segment lost 0 bases, leaving 15 bases of the junction unmatched.

The rearrangement uses TRBV5-1 and TRBJ1-4; 9 bases align to TRBD1. J lost 5 bases, V lost 4 bases, and 9 bases had no gene match. Looked up from germline, CDR1 is SGHRS and CDR2 is YFSETQ. This CDR3 contains 16 residues. Here the CDR3 DNA reads TGCGCCAGCAGCCCATCCGGGACAGGGTCAAATGAAAAACTGTTTTTT. Its protein is CASSPSGTGSNEKLFF.

CDR3 residues: CASSWHRVDTEAFF. The CDR3 nucleotides are TGTGCCAGCAGTTGGCACAGGGTCGACACTGAAGCTTTCTTT. This chain uses TRBV6-5 with TRBJ1-1, with a weak D call TRBD1 (6 bases). The CDR3 consists of 14 residues. Trimming pared 4 bases from V and 3 bases from J, leaving 12 bases between. Looked up from germline, CDR1 is MNHEY and CDR2 is SVGAGI.

The rearrangement joins TRBV7-8 to TRBJ2-5; 8 bases map to TRBD1. Trimming cost V 0 bases and J 12 bases; bases outside gene matches: 15. Germline assignment: CDR1 SGHVS and CDR2 FQNEAQ. The CDR3 length is 16 residues. The CDR3 bases are TGTGCCAGCAGCTTAGCTTCCGGACAGGGCGGCGGACGAGAGTACTTC. Residues: CASSLASGQGGGREYF.

The chain links TRBV7-6 to TRBJ1-6, with 9 bases aligning to TRBD1. The length of the CDR3 is 15 residues. CDR1 and CDR2 from the germline V gene are SGHVS and FNYEAQ. The ends lost 5 bases at V and 5 bases at J; junction bases unmatched: 4. CDR3 sequence: CASSARQGDNSPLHF. The CDR3 DNA reads as TGTGCCAGCAGCGCAAGACAGGGGGATAATTCACCCCTCCACTTT.

This clone was counted a few times. This rearrangement joins TRBV10-1 to TRBJ2-3; 11 bases align to TRBD2. Trimming took 2 bases from V and 4 from J; bases not matched to a gene: 11. This CDR3 comprises 18 residues. In germline, CDR1 is WNHNN, CDR2 SYGVQD (reference sequence). CDR3 protein: CASSEASGGLGFADTQYF. CDR3 in DNA: TGCGCCAGCAGTGAGGCTAGCGGGGGGCTCGGTTTCGCAGATACGCAGTATTTT.

This clone was observed a few times. The chain links TRBV12-3 or TRBV12-4 to TRBJ1-2; D gene unclear. V was trimmed by 7 bases and J by 8 bases, leaving 14 bases between them. The CDR3 length is 12 residues. This chain's CDR3 is CASTPLMGGYTF. In nucleotides, the CDR3 is TGTGCCAGCACACCCCTTATGGGCGGCTACACCTTC.

V and J are TRBV5-1 and TRBJ1-5, with D unresolved. CDR1 and CDR2 (germline): SGHRS, YFSETQ. Trimming cost V 1 base and J 0 bases, with 8 bases left between them. The CDR3 has 15 amino acids. CDR3 nucleotide sequence: TGCGCCAGCAGCTTGAAACAGAATAGCAATCAGCCCCAGCATTTT. Translated, it gives CASSLKQNSNQPQHF.

The rearrangement uses TRBV2 and TRBJ1-2; 8 nucleotides match TRBD1. CDR1 and CDR2 from the germline V gene are SNHLY and FYNNEI. V lost 6 bases and J lost 7; bases outside the gene matches: 13. This CDR3 is built from 15 residues. As DNA, the CDR3 is TGTGCCAGCAGCCCCCAGGACAGGGTCGGGGGTGGCTACACCTTC. Translation: CASSPQDRVGGGYTF.

This chain joins TRBV29-1 and TRBJ2-3, with D perhaps TRBD1 (5 bases). In germline, CDR1 is SQVTM, CDR2 ANQGSEA. Trimming removed 4 bases from V and 0 bases from J, with 11 bases in between. The CDR3 has 14 residues. In DNA, the CDR3 is TGCAGCGTTGTAGGGGATTCTAGCACAGATACGCAGTATTTT. This codes for CSVVGDSSTDTQYF.

The genes are TRBV3-1 (or the pseudogene TRBV3-2) and TRBJ1-2; 8 bases line up with TRBD1. Trimming cost V 0 bases and J 3 bases; bases outside gene matches: 3. Germline values: CDR1 LGHDT, CDR2 YNNKEL (reference sequence). The length of the CDR3 is 15 residues. The CDR3 reads CASSQEGTGDYGYTF. In DNA form, the CDR3 reads TGTGCCAGCAGCCAAGAAGGGACAGGAGACTATGGCTACACCTTC.

This chain connects TRBV7-8 to TRBJ2-3; TRBD2 agrees at 11 bases. Trimming at V came to 0 bases and at J to 0 bases, leaving 2 bases not matched to a gene. Germline V gene lookup returns CDR1 SGHVS and CDR2 FQNEAQ. The CDR3 length is 17 residues. The CDR3 DNA follows: TGTGCCAGCAGCTTAGCCGGACTAGCGGGTAGCACAGATACGCAGTATTTT. This gives the protein CASSLAGLAGSTDTQYF.